This TCR beta chain was sequenced for a study of identifying expanded T cells in peripheral blood. No infections or other immune events were documented during collection. To note about this clone: The antigen is unknown.

With V trimmed by 2 bases and J by 2 bases, 12 bases remained unmatched. This CDR3 is built from 18 residues. Germline CDR1 is SGHAT and CDR2 is FQNNGV. Points from the study as a whole: Clone count variance between roughly 2-week samples rose with total template count. Approximately 1.1 clones differed between technical replicates, versus around 15 and 19 over time.

Clones were sequenced by immunoSEQ multiplex PCR, and TCRdb holds only the in-frame ones, with some missing. Seen here are under 120,000 clones, approximately 90% observed once, and the top ten hold approximately 16%. The TCR was taken from a person aged 18-69 years in good health. The chain carries TRBV11-2 and TRBJ2-7; 10 nucleotides agree with TRBD1. The sample taken for sequencing was blood. The CDR3 region is CASSLLPGGTGAAYEQYF. Written as DNA, the CDR3 is TGTGCCAGCAGCTTACTCCCCGGCGGGACAGGGGCGGCCTACGAGCAGTACTTC.